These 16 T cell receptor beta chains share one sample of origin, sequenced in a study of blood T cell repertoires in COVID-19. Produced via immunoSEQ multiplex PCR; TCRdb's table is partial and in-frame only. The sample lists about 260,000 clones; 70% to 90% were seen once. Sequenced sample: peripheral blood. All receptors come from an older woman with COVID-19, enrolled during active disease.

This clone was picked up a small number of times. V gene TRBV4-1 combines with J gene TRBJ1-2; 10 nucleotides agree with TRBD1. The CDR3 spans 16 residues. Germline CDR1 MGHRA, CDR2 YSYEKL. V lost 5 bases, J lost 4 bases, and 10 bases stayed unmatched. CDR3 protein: CASSNWSWDRGYGYTF. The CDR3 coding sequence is TGCGCCAGCAGCAACTGGTCTTGGGACAGGGGCTATGGCTACACCTTC.

CDR3 sequence reads: CASSYHNNEQFF. CDR3 nucleotide sequence: TGTGCCAGCAGTTACCACAACAATGAGCAGTTCTTC. This chain links TRBV6-2 or TRBV6-3 with TRBJ2-1; no clear D gene. Germline V gene lookup returns CDR1 MNHEY and CDR2 SVGEGT. The CDR3 loop spans 12 amino acids. The V end lost 2 bases, the J end lost 5 bases, and 4 bases lay between the germline ends.

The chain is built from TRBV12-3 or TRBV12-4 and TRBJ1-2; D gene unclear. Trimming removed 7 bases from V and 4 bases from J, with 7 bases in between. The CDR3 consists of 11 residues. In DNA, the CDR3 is TGTGCCAGCACCACATCCTATGGCTACACCTTC. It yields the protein CASTTSYGYTF.

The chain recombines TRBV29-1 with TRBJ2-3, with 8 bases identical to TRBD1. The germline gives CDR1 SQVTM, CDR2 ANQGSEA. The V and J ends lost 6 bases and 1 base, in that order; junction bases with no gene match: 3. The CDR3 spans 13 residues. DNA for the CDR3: TGCAGCGTCCCGGGACAGGGCACAGATACGCAGTATTTT. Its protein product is CSVPGQGTDTQYF.

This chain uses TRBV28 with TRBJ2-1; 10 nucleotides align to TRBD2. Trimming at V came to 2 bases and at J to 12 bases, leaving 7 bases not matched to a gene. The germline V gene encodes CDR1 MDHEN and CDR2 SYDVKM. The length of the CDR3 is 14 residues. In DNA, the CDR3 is TGTGCCAGCAGTTTACCTAGCGGGAGATTCCGGCAGTTCTTC. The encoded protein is CASSLPSGRFRQFF.

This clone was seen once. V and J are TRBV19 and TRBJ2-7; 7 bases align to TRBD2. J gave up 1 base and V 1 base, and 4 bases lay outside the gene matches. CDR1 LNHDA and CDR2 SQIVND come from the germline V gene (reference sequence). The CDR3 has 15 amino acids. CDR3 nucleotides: TGTGCCAGTAGTATAGCGGGAGGACCTTCCTACGAGCAGTACTTC. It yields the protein CASSIAGGPSYEQYF.

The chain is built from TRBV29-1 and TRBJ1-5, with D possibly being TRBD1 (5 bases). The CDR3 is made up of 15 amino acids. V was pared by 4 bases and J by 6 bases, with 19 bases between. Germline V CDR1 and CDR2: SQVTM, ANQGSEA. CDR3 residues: CSVAEGRAGGQPQHF. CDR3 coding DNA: TGCAGCGTTGCAGAGGGACGGGCCGGGGGTCAGCCCCAGCATTTT. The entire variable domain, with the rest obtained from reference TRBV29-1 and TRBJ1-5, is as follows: SAVISQKPSRDICQRGTSLTIQCQVDSQVTMMFWYRQQPGQSLTLIATANQGSEATYESGFVIDKFPISRPNLTFSTLTVSNMSPEDSSIYLCSVAEGRAGGQPQHFGDGTRLSIL.

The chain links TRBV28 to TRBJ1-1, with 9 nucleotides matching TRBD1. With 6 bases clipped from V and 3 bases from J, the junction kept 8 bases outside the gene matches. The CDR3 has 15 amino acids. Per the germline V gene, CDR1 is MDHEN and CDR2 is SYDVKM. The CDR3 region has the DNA TGTGCCAGCAGCCTAACAGGGGGCGGGTACACTGAAGCTTTCTTT. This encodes CASSLTGGGYTEAFF.

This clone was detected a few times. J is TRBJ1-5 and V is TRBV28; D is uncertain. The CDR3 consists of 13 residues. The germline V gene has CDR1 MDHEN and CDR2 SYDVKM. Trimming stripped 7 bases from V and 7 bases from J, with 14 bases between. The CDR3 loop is CASTSSVHQPQHF. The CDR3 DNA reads TGTGCCAGCACTTCGTCAGTCCACCAGCCCCAGCATTTT.

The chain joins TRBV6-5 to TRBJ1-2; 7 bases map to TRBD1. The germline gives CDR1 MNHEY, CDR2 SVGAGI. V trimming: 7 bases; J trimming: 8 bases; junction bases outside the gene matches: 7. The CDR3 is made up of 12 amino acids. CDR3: CASIDRVGGYTF. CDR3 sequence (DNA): TGTGCCAGCATCGACAGGGTAGGGGGCTACACCTTC.

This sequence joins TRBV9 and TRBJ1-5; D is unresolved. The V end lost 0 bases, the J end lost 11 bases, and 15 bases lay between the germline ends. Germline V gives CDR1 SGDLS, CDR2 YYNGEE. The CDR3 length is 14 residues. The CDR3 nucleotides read TGTGCCAGCAGCGTAGGTAGCACCGCGGGATCCCAGCATTTT. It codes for CASSVGSTAGSQHF.

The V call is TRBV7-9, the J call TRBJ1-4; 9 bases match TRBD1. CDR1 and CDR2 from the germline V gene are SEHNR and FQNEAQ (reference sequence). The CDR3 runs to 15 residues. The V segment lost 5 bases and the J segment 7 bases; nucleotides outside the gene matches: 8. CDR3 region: CASSPSGTGIEKLFF. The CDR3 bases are TGTGCCAGCAGCCCCTCAGGGACAGGGATTGAAAAACTGTTTTTT.

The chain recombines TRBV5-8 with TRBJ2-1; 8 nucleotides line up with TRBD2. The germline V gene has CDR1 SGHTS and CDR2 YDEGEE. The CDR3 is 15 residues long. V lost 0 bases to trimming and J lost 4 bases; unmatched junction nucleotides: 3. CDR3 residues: CASSLGLARYNEQFF. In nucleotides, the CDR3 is TGTGCCAGCAGCTTGGGACTAGCGCGTTACAATGAGCAGTTCTTC.

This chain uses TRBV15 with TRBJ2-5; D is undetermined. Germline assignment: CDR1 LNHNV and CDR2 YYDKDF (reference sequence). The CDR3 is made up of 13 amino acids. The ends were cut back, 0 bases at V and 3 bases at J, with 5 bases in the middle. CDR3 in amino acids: CATSRDPEETQYF. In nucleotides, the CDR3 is TGTGCCACCAGCAGAGATCCCGAAGAGACCCAGTACTTC.

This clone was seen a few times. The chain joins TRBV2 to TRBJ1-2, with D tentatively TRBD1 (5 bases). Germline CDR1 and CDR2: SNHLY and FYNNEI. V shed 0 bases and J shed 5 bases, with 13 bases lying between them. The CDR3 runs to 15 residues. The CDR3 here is CASSEAISRVYGYTF. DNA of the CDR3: TGTGCCAGCAGTGAAGCGATTTCCAGGGTGTATGGCTACACCTTC.

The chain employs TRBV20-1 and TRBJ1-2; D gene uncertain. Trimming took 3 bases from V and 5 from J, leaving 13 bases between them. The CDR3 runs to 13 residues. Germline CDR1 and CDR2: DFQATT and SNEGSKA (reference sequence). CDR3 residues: CSASREVGYGYTF. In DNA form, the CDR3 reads TGCAGTGCTAGTAGGGAGGTGGGGTATGGCTACACCTTC.